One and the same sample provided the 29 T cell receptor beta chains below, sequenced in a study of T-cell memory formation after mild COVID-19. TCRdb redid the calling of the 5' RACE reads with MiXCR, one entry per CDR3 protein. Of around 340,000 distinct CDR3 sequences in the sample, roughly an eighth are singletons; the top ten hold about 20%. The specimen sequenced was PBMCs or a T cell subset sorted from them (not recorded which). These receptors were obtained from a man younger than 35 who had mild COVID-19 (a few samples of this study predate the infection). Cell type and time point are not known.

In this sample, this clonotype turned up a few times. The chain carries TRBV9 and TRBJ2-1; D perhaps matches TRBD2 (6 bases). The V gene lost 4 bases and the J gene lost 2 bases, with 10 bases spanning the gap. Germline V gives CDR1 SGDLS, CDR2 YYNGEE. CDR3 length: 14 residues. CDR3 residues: CASSPRTTYNEQFF. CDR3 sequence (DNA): TGTGCCAGCAGCCCCCGGACTACCTACAATGAGCAGTTCTTC.

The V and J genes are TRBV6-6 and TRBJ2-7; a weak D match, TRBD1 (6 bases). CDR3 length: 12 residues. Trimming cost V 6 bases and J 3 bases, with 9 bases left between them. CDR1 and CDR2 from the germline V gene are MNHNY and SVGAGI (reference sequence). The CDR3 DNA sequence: TGTGCCAGCAGCCCAGGGGTCTACGAGCAGTACGTC. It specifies CASSPGVYEQYV.

The CDR3 loop is CASSLTGTENTEAFF. CDR3 DNA sequence: TGCGCCAGCAGCTTAACCGGGACAGAGAACACTGAAGCTTTCTTT. The rearrangement uses TRBV5-1 and TRBJ1-1; the match to TRBD1 covers 7 bases. The length of the CDR3 is 15 residues. J was trimmed by 1 base and V by 2 bases; bases with no gene match: 5. The germline CDR1 and CDR2 sequences are SGHRS and YFSETQ.

CDR3 in amino acids: CASSAVSLYQETQYF. The CDR3 DNA reads as TGTGCCAGCAGTGCCGTCAGCCTGTACCAAGAGACCCAGTACTTC. This chain uses TRBV2 with TRBJ2-5; D ambiguous. Germline V gene lookup returns CDR1 SNHLY and CDR2 FYNNEI. CDR3 size: 15 residues. Trimming left V 4 bases short and J 0 bases short, with 12 bases between.

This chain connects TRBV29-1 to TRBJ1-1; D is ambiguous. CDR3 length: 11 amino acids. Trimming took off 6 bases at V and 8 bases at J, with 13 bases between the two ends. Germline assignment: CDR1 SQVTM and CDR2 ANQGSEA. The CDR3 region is CSVPRGPEAFF. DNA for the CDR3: TGCAGCGTCCCCCGAGGCCCCGAAGCTTTCTTT.

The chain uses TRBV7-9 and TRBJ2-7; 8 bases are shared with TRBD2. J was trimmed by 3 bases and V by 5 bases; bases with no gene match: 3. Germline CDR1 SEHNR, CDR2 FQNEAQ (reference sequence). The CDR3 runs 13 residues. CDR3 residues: CASSPSGRYEQYF. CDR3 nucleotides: TGTGCCAGCAGCCCTAGCGGGCGCTACGAGCAGTACTTC.

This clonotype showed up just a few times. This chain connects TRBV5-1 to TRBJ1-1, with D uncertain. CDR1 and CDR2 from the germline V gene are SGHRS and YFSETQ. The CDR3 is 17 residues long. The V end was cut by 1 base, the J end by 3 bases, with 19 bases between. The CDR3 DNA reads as TGCGCCAGCAGCTTGACGGGAAAAGGGCTGTCTCACACTGAAGCTTTCTTT. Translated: CASSLTGKGLSHTEAFF.

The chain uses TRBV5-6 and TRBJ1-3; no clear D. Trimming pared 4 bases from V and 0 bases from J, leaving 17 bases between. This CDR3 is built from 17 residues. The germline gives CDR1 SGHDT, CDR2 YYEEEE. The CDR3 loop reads CASSRPFARGSGNTIYF. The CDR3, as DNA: TGTGCCAGCAGCCGCCCGTTCGCGCGGGGCTCTGGAAACACCATATATTTT.

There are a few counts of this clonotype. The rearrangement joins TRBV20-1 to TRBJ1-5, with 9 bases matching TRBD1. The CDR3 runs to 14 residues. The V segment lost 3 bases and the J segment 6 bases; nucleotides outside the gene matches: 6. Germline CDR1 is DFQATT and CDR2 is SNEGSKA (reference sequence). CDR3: CSARVTGGSQPQHF. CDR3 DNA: TGCAGTGCTAGGGTGACAGGGGGATCTCAGCCCCAGCATTTT.

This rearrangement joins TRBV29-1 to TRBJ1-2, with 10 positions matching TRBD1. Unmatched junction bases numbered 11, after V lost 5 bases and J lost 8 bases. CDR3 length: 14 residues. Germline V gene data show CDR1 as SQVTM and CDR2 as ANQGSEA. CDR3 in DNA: TGCAGCGTTACCGGGACAGGGGTTCCGCCCGGCTACACCTTC. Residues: CSVTGTGVPPGYTF.

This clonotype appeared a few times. CDR3 protein: CASSLDVDRPAYEQYF. The CDR3 nucleotides are TGTGCCAGCAGCTTAGACGTTGACCGGCCGGCCTACGAGCAGTACTTC. V usage is TRBV7-2 and J usage is TRBJ2-7; no clear D. The CDR3 has 16 residues. Germline assignment: CDR1 SGHTA and CDR2 FQGNSA. V shed 1 base and J shed 2 bases, with 15 bases lying between them.

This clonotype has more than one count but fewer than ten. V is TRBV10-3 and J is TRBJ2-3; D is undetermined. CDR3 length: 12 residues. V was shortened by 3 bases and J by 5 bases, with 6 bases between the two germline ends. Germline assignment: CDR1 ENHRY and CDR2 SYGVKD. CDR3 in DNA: TGTGCCATCAGTGATCCATTAGATACGCAGTATTTT. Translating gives CAISDPLDTQYF.

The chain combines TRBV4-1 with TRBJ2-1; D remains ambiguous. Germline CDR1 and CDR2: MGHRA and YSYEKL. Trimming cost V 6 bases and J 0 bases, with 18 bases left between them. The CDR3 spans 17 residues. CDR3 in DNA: TGCGCCAGCAGACAAATCATCGCAGGTAGCTCCTACAATGAGCAGTTCTTC. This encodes CASRQIIAGSSYNEQFF.

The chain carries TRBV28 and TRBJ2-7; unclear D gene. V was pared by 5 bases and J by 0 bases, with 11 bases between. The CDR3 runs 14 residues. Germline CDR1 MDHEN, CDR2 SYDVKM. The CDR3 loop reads CASSNPPSSYEQYV. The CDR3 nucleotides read TGTGCCAGCAGTAACCCCCCGAGCTCCTACGAGCAGTACGTC.

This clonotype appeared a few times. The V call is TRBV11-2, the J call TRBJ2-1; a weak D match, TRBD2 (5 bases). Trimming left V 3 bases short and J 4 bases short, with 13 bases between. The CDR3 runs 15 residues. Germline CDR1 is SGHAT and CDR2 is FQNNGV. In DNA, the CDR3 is TGTGCCAGCAGCTTCGGAGGCGCCACTTACAATGAGCAGTTCTTC. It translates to CASSFGGATYNEQFF.

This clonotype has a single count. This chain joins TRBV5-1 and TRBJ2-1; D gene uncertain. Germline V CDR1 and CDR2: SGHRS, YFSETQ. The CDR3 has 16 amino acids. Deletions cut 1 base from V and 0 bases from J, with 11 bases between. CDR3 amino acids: CASSLFLLGSYNEQFF. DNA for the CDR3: TGCGCCAGCAGCTTGTTCCTCCTCGGCTCCTACAATGAGCAGTTCTTC.

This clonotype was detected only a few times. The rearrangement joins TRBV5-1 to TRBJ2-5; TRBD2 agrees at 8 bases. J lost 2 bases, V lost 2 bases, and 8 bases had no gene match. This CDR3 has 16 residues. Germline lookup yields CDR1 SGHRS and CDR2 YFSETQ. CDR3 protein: CASSFSGLVTQETQYF. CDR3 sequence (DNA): TGCGCCAGCAGCTTTTCGGGACTAGTCACTCAAGAGACCCAGTACTTC.

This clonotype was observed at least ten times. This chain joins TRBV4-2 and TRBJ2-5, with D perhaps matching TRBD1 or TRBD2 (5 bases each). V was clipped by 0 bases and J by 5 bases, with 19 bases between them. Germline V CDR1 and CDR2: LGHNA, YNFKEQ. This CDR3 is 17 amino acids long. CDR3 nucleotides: TGTGCCAGCAGCCAAGAAGGGTCAGGGAGCATGGCGGAGACCCAGTACTTC. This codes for CASSQEGSGSMAETQYF.

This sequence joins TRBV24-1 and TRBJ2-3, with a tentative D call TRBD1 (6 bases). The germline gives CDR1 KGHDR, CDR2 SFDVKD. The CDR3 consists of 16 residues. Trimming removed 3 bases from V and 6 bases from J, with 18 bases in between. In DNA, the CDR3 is TGTGCCACCAGTGATAACCAACAGGGAACGTGGGATACGCAGTATTTT. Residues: CATSDNQQGTWDTQYF.

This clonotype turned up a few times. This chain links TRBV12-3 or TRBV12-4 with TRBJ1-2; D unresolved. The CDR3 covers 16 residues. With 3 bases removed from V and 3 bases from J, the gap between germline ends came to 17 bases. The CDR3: CASSFGGMGGDYGYTF. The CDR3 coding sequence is TGTGCCAGCAGTTTCGGAGGGATGGGTGGGGACTATGGCTACACCTTC.

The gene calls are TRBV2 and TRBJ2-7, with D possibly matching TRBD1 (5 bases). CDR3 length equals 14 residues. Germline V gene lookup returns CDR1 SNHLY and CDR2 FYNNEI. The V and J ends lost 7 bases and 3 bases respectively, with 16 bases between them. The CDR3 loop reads CASKKDSVVYEQYF. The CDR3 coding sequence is TGTGCCAGCAAAAAAGACAGCGTGGTCTACGAGCAGTACTTC.

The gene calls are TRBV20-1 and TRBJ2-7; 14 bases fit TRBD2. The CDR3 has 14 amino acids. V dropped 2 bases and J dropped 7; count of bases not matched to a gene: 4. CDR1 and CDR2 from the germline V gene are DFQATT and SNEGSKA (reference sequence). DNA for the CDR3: TGCAGTGCTAGATTGACTAGCGGGGGGGCTGAGCAGTACTTC. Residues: CSARLTSGGAEQYF.

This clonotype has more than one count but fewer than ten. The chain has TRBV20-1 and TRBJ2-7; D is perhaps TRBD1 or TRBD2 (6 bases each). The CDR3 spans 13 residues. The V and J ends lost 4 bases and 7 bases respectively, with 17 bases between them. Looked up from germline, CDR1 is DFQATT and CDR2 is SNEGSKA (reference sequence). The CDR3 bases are TGCAGTGCTACAGGGGACTTGTCTGGGGAGCAGTACGTC. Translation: CSATGDLSGEQYV.

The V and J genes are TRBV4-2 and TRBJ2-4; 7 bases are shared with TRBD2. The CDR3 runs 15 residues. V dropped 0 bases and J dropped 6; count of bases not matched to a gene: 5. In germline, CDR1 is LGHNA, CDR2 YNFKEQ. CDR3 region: CASSQDGGDSNIQYF. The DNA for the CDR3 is TGTGCCAGCAGCCAAGATGGGGGGGATTCAAACATTCAGTACTTC.

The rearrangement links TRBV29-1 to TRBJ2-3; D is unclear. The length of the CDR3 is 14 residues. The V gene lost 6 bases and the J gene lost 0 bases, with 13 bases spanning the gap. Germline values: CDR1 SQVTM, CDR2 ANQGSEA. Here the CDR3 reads CSVAGSASTDTQYF. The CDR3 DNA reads TGCAGCGTGGCCGGGTCCGCTAGCACAGATACGCAGTATTTT.

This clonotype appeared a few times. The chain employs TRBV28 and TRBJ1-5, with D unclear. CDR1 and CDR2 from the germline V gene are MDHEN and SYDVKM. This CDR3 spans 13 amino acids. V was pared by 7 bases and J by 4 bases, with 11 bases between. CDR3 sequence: CASTWVRNQPQHF. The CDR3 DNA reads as TGTGCCAGCACCTGGGTCAGGAATCAGCCCCAGCATTTT.

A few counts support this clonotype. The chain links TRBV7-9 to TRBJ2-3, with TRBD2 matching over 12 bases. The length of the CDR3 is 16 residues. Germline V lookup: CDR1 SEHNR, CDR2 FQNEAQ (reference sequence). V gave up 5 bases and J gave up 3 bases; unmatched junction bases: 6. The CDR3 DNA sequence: TGTGCCAGCAGCGCAAGACTAGCGGGGGCGACAGATACGCAGTATTTT. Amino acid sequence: CASSARLAGATDTQYF.

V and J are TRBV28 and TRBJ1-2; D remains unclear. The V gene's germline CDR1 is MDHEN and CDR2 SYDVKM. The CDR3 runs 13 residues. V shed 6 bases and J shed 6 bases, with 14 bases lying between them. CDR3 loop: CASSLPVWNGYTF. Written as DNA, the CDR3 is TGTGCCAGCAGCCTCCCGGTTTGGAATGGCTACACCTTC.

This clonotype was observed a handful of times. The DNA for the CDR3 is TGTGCCAGCCTTTTATCGTTGAACACTGAAGCTTTCTTT. Its protein is CASLLSLNTEAFF. V usage is TRBV2 and J usage is TRBJ1-1, with D uncertain. The CDR3 contains 13 residues. CDR1 SNHLY and CDR2 FYNNEI come from the germline V gene. Trimming removed 8 bases from V and 0 bases from J, with 10 bases in between.